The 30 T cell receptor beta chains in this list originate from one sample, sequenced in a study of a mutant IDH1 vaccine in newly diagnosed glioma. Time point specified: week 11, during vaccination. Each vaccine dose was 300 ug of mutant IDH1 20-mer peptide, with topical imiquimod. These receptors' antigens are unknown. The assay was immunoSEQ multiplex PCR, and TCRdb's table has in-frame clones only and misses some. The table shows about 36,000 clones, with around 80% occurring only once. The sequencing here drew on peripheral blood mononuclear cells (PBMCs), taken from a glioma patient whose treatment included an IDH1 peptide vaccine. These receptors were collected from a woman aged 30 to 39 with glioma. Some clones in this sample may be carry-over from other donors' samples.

The CDR3: CASSPPGTSGSSYEQYF. As DNA, the CDR3 is TGTGCCAGCTCACCACCGGGGACTAGCGGGAGCTCCTACGAGCAGTACTTC. This chain joins TRBV18 and TRBJ2-7; 14 bases line up with TRBD2. The germline V gene encodes CDR1 KGHSH and CDR2 LQKENI. The CDR3 has 17 residues. V gave up 0 bases and J gave up 0 bases; unmatched junction bases: 1.

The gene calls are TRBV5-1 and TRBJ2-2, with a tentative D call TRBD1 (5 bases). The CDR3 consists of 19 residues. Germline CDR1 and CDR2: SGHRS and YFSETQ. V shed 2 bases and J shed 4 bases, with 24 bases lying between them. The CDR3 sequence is CASSLMNKQGIFRTGELFF. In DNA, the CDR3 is TGCGCCAGCAGCTTAATGAATAAGCAGGGTATATTTCGCACCGGGGAGCTGTTTTTT.

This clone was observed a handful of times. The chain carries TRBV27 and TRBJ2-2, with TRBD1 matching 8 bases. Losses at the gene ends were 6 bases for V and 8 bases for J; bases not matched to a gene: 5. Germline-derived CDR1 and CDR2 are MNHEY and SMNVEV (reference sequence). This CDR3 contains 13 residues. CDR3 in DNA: TGTGCCAGCAGCACTCAGGGGGCAGGGGAGCTGTTTTTT. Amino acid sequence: CASSTQGAGELFF.

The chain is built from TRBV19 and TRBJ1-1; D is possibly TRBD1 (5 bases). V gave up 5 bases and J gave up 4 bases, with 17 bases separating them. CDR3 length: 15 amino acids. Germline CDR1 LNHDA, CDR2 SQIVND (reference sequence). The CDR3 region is CASSPGGGAGTEAFF. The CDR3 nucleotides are TGTGCCAGTAGTCCCGGGGGTGGGGCTGGCACTGAAGCTTTCTTT.

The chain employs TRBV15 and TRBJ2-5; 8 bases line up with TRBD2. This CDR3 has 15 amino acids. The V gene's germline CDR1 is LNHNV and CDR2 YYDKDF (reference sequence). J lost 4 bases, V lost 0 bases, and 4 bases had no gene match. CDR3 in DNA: TGTGCCACCAGCAGAGATCCCGGGGGGGGAGAGACCCAGTACTTC. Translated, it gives CATSRDPGGGETQYF.

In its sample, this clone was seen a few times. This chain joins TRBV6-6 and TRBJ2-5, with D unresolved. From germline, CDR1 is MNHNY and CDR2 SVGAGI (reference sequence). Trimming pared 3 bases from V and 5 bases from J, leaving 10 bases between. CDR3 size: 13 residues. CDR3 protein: CASSYQERETQYF. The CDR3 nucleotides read TGTGCCAGCAGTTATCAGGAAAGGGAGACCCAGTACTTC.

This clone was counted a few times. CDR3 amino acids: CASSVTGVYTEAFF. The CDR3 nucleotides are TGTGCCAGCAGCGTGACAGGGGTTTACACTGAAGCTTTCTTT. The V and J genes are TRBV7-9 and TRBJ1-1, with TRBD1 matching over 8 bases. The length of the CDR3 is 14 residues. The trim removed 5 bases at V and 3 bases at J, leaving 5 bases unmatched. The germline V gene encodes CDR1 SEHNR and CDR2 FQNEAQ (reference sequence).

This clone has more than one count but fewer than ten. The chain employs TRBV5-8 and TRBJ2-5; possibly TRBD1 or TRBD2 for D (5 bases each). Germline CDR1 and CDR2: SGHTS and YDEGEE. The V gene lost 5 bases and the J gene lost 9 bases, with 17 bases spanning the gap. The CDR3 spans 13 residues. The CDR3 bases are TGTGCCAGCAGATCGGGGCTCGATGGCCCCCAGTACTTC. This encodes CASRSGLDGPQYF.

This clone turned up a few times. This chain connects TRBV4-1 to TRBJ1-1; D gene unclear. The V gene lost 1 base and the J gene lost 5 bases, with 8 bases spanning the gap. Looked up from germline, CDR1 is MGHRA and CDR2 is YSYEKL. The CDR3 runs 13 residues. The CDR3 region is CASSQAVKTEAFF. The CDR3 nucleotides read TGCGCCAGCAGCCAAGCAGTCAAGACTGAAGCTTTCTTT.

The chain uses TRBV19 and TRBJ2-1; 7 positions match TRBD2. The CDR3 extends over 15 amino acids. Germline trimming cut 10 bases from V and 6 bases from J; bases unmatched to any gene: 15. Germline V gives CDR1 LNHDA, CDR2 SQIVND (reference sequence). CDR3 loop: CATAPTSRFSNEQFF. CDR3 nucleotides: TGTGCCACCGCCCCGACTAGCCGGTTCTCCAATGAGCAGTTCTTC.

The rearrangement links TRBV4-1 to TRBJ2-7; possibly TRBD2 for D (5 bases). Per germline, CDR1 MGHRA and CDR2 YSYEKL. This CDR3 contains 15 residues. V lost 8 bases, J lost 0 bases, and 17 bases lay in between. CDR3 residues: CASFTRRVGSYEQYF. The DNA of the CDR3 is TGCGCCAGCTTCACCCGGCGGGTGGGCTCCTACGAGCAGTACTTC.

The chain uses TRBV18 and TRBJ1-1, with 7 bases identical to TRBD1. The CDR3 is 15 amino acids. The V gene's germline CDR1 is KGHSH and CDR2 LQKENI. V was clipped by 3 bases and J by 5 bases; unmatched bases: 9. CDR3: CASSPATGRVTEAFF. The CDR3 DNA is TGTGCCAGCTCACCCGCGACAGGGAGGGTAACTGAAGCTTTCTTT.

This CDR3 is CASSLGDSYTF. DNA for the CDR3: TGTGCCAGCAGCTTGGGGGACAGCTACACCTTC. The chain recombines TRBV5-6 with TRBJ1-2; perhaps TRBD1 as D (6 bases). The V and J ends lost 0 bases and 9 bases respectively, with 6 bases between them. The length of the CDR3 is 11 residues. Germline values: CDR1 SGHDT, CDR2 YYEEEE.

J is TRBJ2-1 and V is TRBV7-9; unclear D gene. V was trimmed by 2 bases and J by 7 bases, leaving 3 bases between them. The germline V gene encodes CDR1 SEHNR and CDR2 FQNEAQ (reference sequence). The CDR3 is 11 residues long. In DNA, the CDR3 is TGTGCCAGCAGCTTACAGAATGAGCAGTTCTTC. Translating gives CASSLQNEQFF.

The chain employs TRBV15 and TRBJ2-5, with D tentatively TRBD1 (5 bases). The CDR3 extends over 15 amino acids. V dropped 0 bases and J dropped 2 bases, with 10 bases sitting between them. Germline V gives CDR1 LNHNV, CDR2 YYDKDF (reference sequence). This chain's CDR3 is CATSRDLGVQETQYF. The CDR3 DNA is TGTGCCACCAGCAGAGATTTAGGGGTACAAGAGACCCAGTACTTC.

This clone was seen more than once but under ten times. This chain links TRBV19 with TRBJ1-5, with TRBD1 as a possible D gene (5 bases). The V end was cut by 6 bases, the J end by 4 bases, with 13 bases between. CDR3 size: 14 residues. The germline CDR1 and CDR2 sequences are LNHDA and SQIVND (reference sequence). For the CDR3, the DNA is TGTGCCAGTAGAGCCGGGACCGAAAATCAGCCCCAGCATTTT. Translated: CASRAGTENQPQHF.

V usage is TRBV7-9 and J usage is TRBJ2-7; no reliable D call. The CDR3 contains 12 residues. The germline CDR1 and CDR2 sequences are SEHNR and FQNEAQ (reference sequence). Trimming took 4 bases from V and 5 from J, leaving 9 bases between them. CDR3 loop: CASSSPGHEQYF. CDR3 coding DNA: TGTGCCAGCAGCTCCCCCGGTCACGAGCAGTACTTC.

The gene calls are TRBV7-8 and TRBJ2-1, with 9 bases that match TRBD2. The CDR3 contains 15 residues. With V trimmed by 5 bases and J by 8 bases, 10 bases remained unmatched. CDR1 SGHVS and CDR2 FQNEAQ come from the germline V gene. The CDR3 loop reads CASSVTSGGEDEQFF. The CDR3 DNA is TGTGCCAGCAGCGTGACTAGCGGAGGTGAGGATGAGCAGTTCTTC.

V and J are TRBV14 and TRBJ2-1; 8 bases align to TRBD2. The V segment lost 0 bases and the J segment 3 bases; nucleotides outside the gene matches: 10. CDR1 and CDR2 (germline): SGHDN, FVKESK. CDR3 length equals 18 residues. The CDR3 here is CASSQESSKGLGYNEQFF. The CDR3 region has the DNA TGTGCCAGCAGCCAAGAAAGCTCGAAGGGACTAGGCTACAATGAGCAGTTCTTC.

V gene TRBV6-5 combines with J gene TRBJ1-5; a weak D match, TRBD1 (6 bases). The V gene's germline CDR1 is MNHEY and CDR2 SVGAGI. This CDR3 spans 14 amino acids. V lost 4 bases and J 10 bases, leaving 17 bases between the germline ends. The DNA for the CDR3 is TGTGCCAGCAGTTCTCAGGGGTTCCGGGGACCCCAGCATTTT. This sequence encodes CASSSQGFRGPQHF.

CDR3 DNA sequence: TGTGCCAGTAGCCCCATAAGTCGCAATCAGCCCCAGCATTTT. Encoded protein: CASSPISRNQPQHF. The rearrangement uses TRBV19 and TRBJ1-5, with unresolved D. The CDR3 extends over 14 amino acids. Trimming shortened V by 6 bases and J by 2 bases, and 11 bases separated the two germline ends. Germline lookup yields CDR1 LNHDA and CDR2 SQIVND (reference sequence). Variable domain in full (rest from reference TRBV19 and TRBJ1-5): DGGITQSPKYLFRKEGQNVTLSCEQNLNHDAMYWYRQDPGQGLRLIYYSQIVNDFQKGDIAEGYSVSREKKESFPLTVTSAQKNPTAFYLCASSPISRNQPQHFGDGTRLSIL.

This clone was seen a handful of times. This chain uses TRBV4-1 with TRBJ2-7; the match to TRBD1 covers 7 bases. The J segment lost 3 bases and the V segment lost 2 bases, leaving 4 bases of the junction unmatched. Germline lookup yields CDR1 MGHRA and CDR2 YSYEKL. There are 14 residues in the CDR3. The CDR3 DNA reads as TGCGCCAGCAGCCAACGACAGGGATACTACGAGCAGTACTTC. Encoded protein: CASSQRQGYYEQYF.

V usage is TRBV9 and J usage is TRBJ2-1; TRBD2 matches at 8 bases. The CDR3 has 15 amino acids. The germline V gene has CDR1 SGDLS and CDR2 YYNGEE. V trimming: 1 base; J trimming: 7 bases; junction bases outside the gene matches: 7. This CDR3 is CASSVTGLVGNEQFF. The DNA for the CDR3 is TGTGCCAGCAGCGTAACGGGACTAGTTGGGAATGAGCAGTTCTTC. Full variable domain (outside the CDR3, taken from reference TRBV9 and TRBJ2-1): DSGVTQTPKHLITATGQRVTLRCSPRSGDLSVYWYQQSLDQGLQFLIQYYNGEERAKGNILERFSAQQFPDLHSELNLSSLELGDSALYFCASSVTGLVGNEQFFGPGTRLTVL.

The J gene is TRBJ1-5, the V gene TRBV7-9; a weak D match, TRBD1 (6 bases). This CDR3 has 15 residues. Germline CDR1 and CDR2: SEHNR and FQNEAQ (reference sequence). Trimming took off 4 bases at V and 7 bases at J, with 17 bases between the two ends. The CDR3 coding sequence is TGTGCCAGCAGCTCCCAGGGGATCCAAGGGCAGCCCCAGCATTTT. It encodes CASSSQGIQGQPQHF.

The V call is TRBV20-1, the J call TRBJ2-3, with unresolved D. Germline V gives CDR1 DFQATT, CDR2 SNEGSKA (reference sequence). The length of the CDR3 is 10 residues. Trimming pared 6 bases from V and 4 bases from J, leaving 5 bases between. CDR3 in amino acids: CSARADTQYF. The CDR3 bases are TGCAGTGCACGAGCAGATACGCAGTATTTT.

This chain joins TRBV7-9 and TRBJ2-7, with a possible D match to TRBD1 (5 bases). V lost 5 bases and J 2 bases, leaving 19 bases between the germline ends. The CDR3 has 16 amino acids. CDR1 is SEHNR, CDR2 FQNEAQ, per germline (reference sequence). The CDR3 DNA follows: TGTGCCAGCAGCCCCCCCTGGGGCAGGGCACCCTACGAGCAGTACTTC. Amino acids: CASSPPWGRAPYEQYF.

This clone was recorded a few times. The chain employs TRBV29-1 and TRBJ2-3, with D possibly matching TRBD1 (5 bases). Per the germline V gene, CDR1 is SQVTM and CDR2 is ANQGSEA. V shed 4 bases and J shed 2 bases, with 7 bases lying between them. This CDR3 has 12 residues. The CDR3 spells CSVGGFTDTQYF. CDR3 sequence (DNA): TGCAGCGTTGGGGGCTTCACAGATACGCAGTATTTT.

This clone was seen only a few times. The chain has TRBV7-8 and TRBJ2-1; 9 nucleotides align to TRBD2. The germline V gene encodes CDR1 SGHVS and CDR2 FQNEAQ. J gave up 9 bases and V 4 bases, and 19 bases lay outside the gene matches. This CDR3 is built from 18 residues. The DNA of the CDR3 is TGTGCCAGCAGCTCGCCTTCAGCCGGGCGGGAGGGCCAAGGTGAGCAGTTCTTC. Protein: CASSSPSAGREGQGEQFF.

The CDR3 DNA reads TGTGCCAGCAGCCCACCAGGTGCGGGAGTCTACGAGCAGTACTTC. Translated: CASSPPGAGVYEQYF. This sequence joins TRBV7-9 and TRBJ2-7; 7 nucleotides line up with TRBD2. V lost 5 bases and J lost 3; bases outside the gene matches: 10. The CDR3 covers 15 residues. Germline V gene sequence: CDR1 SEHNR, CDR2 FQNEAQ (reference sequence).

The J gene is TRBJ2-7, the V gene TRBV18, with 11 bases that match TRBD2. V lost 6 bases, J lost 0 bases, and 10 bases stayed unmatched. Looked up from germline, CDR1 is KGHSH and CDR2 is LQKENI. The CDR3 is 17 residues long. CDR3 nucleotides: TGTGCCAGCTCCCCTACCCCTACTAGCGGGAGCTCCTACGAGCAGTACTTC. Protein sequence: CASSPTPTSGSSYEQYF.